Listed below are T cell receptor beta chains from one sample, sequenced in a study of human T cells and chemical hapten exposure. TCRdb reprocessed the RACE reads with MiXCR, giving one entry per CDR3 protein. This sample yields tens of thousands of distinct CDR3 sequences, of which roughly 10% are seen a single time; roughly 2.4% belongs to the top ten. Specimen: whole blood, collected in connection with sensitization to the hapten diphenylcyclopropenone (DPC). These receptors were taken from a woman in her twenties or thirties with alopecia areata. Some clones in this sample may be carry-over from other donors' samples. The conserved cysteine and the conserved F or W are not part of the CDR3 here. Clone sizes are given selectively: once, few, many, or a class where the clone is expanded.

cdr3_aa	v_call	j_call	clone_size
ASSQTGSSYEQY	TRBV7-2	TRBJ2-7	many
SARDVISVGGETQY	TRBV20-1	TRBJ2-5	few
ASSSLLDRGGEQF	TRBV9	TRBJ2-1	.
ASSVGGLSQETQY	TRBV9	TRBJ2-5	.
ASSQARVSGANVLT	TRBV3-1	TRBJ2-6	many
ASRLAARNTGELF	TRBV6-5	TRBJ2-2	few
ASSHKDSATNEKLF	TRBV4-1	TRBJ1-4	.
ASGRDSGGFSGNTIY	TRBV6-1	TRBJ1-3	many
SVQRVTDTQY	TRBV29-1	TRBJ2-3	.
ASSPTVRGAKENTEAF	TRBV18	TRBJ1-1	many
ASSLRDSPYEQY	TRBV27	TRBJ2-7	once
ASSLWLGYGYT	TRBV6-2/TRBV6-3	TRBJ1-2	many
ASKKPGFDTEAF	TRBV28	TRBJ1-1	few
ASSQESRGTDTQY	TRBV4-3	TRBJ2-3	many
ASSRQGKNEQF	TRBV7-9	TRBJ2-1	many
ASSPREGQSPLH	TRBV6-4	TRBJ1-6	many
ASSQGSYQDTGELF	TRBV4-3	TRBJ2-2	.
ASSEVAGGYRAKNIQY	TRBV2	TRBJ2-4	many
ASSLRTGDTQY	TRBV11-2	TRBJ2-3	many
ASSRRQPEAF	TRBV11-1	TRBJ1-1	many
ASATSGSSYEQY	TRBV6-1	TRBJ2-7	many
ASRTQGVEGSNQPQH	TRBV28	TRBJ1-5	.
SASRGGWGGGYT	TRBV20-1	TRBJ1-2	many
ASSPGGMYYEQY	TRBV28	TRBJ2-7	few
AWSATANTGELF	TRBV30	TRBJ2-2	many
SARDAYLIAKNIQY	TRBV20-1	TRBJ2-4	many
ASFDRGPPGELF	TRBV28	TRBJ2-2	few
SARGLAPYEQY	TRBV20-1	TRBJ2-7	.
SASLAETVYGYT	TRBV20-1	TRBJ1-2	few
AIGGPWPQH	TRBV10-3	TRBJ1-5	.
ASSKGSVREQY	TRBV9	TRBJ2-7	many
ASSLVPSGSGYEQY	TRBV7-2	TRBJ2-7	few
ASSFLRGSGSEAF	TRBV12-3/TRBV12-4	TRBJ1-1	many
ASSRQEKLF	TRBV7-9	TRBJ1-4	few
ASSIDSRQNQPQH	TRBV19	TRBJ1-5	many
SARVYRTEETQY	TRBV20-1	TRBJ2-5	many
TSSEEAAWSGGELF	TRBV19	TRBJ2-2	few
ASSIIPPRGQPQH	TRBV19	TRBJ1-5	.
ASIETLNTEAF	TRBV28	TRBJ1-1	.
ASWDRGTGELF	TRBV3-1	TRBJ2-2	many
ASTTTGTGGEETQY	TRBV5-4	TRBJ2-5	many
ASSFDRVSYEQY	TRBV5-1	TRBJ2-7	many
ASSQDSAGTANEQF	TRBV4-2	TRBJ2-1	many
ASGLSGGSGDEKLF	TRBV28	TRBJ1-4	.
ASAGQHNQPQH	TRBV6-1	TRBJ1-5	many
SASGTGVSPLH	TRBV20-1	TRBJ1-6	many
ASSPFTDRVQPQH	TRBV27	TRBJ1-5	many
SARDPAGPGDTQY	TRBV20-1	TRBJ2-3	many
ATSVVSPGHNHEQY	TRBV24-1	TRBJ2-7	.
SVGMASEAF	TRBV20-1	TRBJ1-1	many
SAKNRMSLYEQY	TRBV20-1	TRBJ2-7	.
SISRSGSYNEQF	TRBV20-1	TRBJ2-1	.
ASSSPGLYNEQF	TRBV7-2	TRBJ2-1	many
ASSQRMTGGLLNTEAF	TRBV4-2	TRBJ1-1	many